The 16 T cell receptor beta chains below all came from one sample that was sequenced in a study of breast tumors, draining lymph nodes, adjacent tissues. A single record per CDR3 protein comes from TCRdb applying MiXCR to the multiplex PCR reads. Among about 180,000 distinct CDR3 sequences listed, 30% to 35% were seen once. Breast cancer patients provided tissue from their axillary draining lymph nodes. Source material: axillary lymph node tissue. These receptors came from a female donor with breast cancer. Some clones in this sample may be carry-over from other donors' samples.

V and J are TRBV10-3 and TRBJ1-1, with TRBD1 matching over 8 bases. The CDR3 runs 16 residues. The ends lost 0 bases at V and 5 bases at J; junction bases unmatched: 8. Germline values: CDR1 ENHRY, CDR2 SYGVKD. CDR3 sequence reads: CAISESRGRGPTEAFF. CDR3 sequence (DNA): TGTGCCATCAGTGAGTCGAGGGGCAGGGGGCCGACTGAAGCTTTCTTT.

On this clonotype: Being one base from a much bigger clone, this may be a read error. This sequence joins TRBV7-6 and TRBJ2-3; a possible D gene is TRBD2 (7 bases). The CDR3 extends over 17 amino acids. Per the germline V gene, CDR1 is SGHVS and CDR2 is FNYEAQ. The CDR3 reads CASSLDLGGPGTDPQYF. For the CDR3, the DNA is TGTGCCAGCAGCTTAGATCTCGGGGGGCCTGGCACAGATCCGCAGTATTTT.

This clonotype appeared a single time. The rearrangement joins TRBV10-3 to TRBJ1-5; D gene ambiguous. V lost 6 bases to trimming and J lost 7 bases, with 10 bases between them. The CDR3 runs 12 residues. Germline V gene sequence: CDR1 ENHRY, CDR2 SYGVKD. CDR3 DNA: TGTGCCATCAGCCACCCGAGCCAGCCCCAGCATTTT. Protein sequence: CAISHPSQPQHF.

This clonotype was picked up a small number of times. The chain carries TRBV27 and TRBJ1-6, with unresolved D. V lost 3 bases and J 7 bases, leaving 7 bases between the germline ends. This CDR3 region has 13 residues. Germline lookup yields CDR1 MNHEY and CDR2 SMNVEV (reference sequence). CDR3 nucleotide sequence: TGTGCCAGCAGTTTCCGGGAAAATTCACCCCTCCACTTT. This encodes CASSFRENSPLHF.

This rearrangement joins TRBV2 to TRBJ1-3; no reliable D call. The V gene lost 6 bases and the J gene lost 0 bases, with 24 bases spanning the gap. The CDR3 spans 19 residues. Germline V CDR1 and CDR2: SNHLY, FYNNEI. The CDR3 here is CASRNGLAGGRVSGNTIYF. The CDR3 DNA is TGTGCCAGCAGAAACGGACTAGCGGGAGGGCGAGTCTCTGGAAACACCATATATTTT.

This clonotype showed up many times. V is TRBV6-1 and J is TRBJ1-2; D possibly corresponds to TRBD1 (6 bases). This CDR3 is built from 12 residues. The germline V and J ends were trimmed by 4 bases and 5 bases, with 8 bases remaining between them. Germline values: CDR1 MNHNS, CDR2 SASEGT. CDR3 DNA sequence: TGTGCCAGCAGTGCGACAGGATATGGCTACACCTTC. Its translation is CASSATGYGYTF.

This clonotype was seen ten or more times. The CDR3 loop reads CASSVATGFDEQYF. CDR3 in DNA: TGTGCCAGCAGCGTAGCTACAGGGTTTGACGAGCAGTACTTC. The J gene is TRBJ2-7, the V gene TRBV9, with D possibly matching TRBD1 (6 bases). CDR3 size: 14 residues. Germline CDR1 SGDLS, CDR2 YYNGEE. The ends were cut back, 0 bases at V and 5 bases at J, with 12 bases in the middle.

CDR3 loop: CASSQGFDSNQPQHF. For the CDR3, the DNA is TGTGCCAGCAGCCAGGGGTTTGATAGCAATCAGCCCCAGCATTTT. V usage is TRBV3-1 and J usage is TRBJ1-5, with D uncertain. In germline, CDR1 is LGHDT, CDR2 YNNKEL (reference sequence). The V gene lost 3 bases and the J gene lost 0 bases, with 9 bases spanning the gap. The CDR3 consists of 15 residues. The entire variable domain, with the rest obtained from reference TRBV3-1 and TRBJ1-5, is as follows: DTAVSQTPKYLVTQMGNDKSIKCEQNLGHDTMYWYKQDSKKFLKIMFSYNNKELIINETVPNRFSPKSPDKAHLNLHINSLELGDSAVYFCASSQGFDSNQPQHFGDGTRLSIL.

The rearrangement uses TRBV28 and TRBJ2-7; possible D gene TRBD1, 6 bases. The CDR3 loop spans 13 amino acids. Trimming shortened V by 4 bases and J by 7 bases, and 14 bases separated the two germline ends. Germline CDR1 reads MDHEN; CDR2 reads SYDVKM. The chain's CDR3 is CASSSPGDLEQYF. The DNA for the CDR3 is TGTGCCAGCAGTTCCCCAGGGGACCTGGAGCAGTACTTC. Complete variable domain (other parts from reference TRBV28 and TRBJ2-7): DVKVTQSSRYLVKRTGEKVFLECVQDMDHENMFWYRQDPGLGLRLIYFSYDVKMKEKGDIPEGYSVSREKKERFSLILESASTNQTSMYLCASSSPGDLEQYFGPGTRLTVT.

This clonotype was observed at least ten times. The V and J genes are TRBV20-1 and TRBJ2-5, with a tentative D call TRBD1 (5 bases). The CDR3 covers 15 residues. The V end was cut by 0 bases, the J end by 4 bases, with 15 bases between. CDR1 and CDR2 (germline): DFQATT, SNEGSKA (reference sequence). CDR3 nucleotide sequence: TGCAGTGCTAGAGATGGTCAGGGTAGGGGAGAGACCCAGTACTTC. Translation: CSARDGQGRGETQYF.

Many counts were recorded for this clonotype. The chain links TRBV7-2 to TRBJ2-7, with 11 nucleotides matching TRBD2. The germline V gene has CDR1 SGHTA and CDR2 FQGNSA. After removal of 5 bases from V and 3 bases from J, the junction contained 6 bases not matched to a gene. The CDR3 extends over 15 amino acids. This chain's CDR3 is CASSTRLAGIYEQYF. CDR3 DNA: TGTGCCAGCAGCACCAGACTAGCGGGAATCTACGAGCAGTACTTC.

This clonotype was detected ten times or more. The chain carries TRBV7-3 and TRBJ1-2; D may be TRBD1 (6 bases). The CDR3 has 18 residues. Trimming stripped 5 bases from V and 6 bases from J, with 28 bases between. The germline CDR1 and CDR2 sequences are SGHTA and FQGTGA. CDR3 in amino acids: CASSENSTPGTWGHGYTF. DNA of the CDR3: TGTGCCAGCAGCGAAAACAGTACACCGGGAACCTGGGGGCATGGCTACACCTTC.

This clonotype was counted many times. This rearrangement joins TRBV7-8 to TRBJ2-1, with TRBD2 identical over 14 bases. V trimming: 6 bases; J trimming: 9 bases; junction bases outside the gene matches: 7. This CDR3 has 15 amino acids. CDR1 and CDR2 (germline): SGHVS, FQNEAQ. The CDR3 spells CASSTGLAGGTEQFF. CDR3 DNA sequence: TGTGCCAGCAGTACTGGACTAGCGGGAGGCACTGAGCAGTTCTTC.

In this sample, this clonotype turned up many times. This chain uses TRBV6-6 with TRBJ1-4; tentatively, D is TRBD1 (5 bases). The germline gives CDR1 MNHNY, CDR2 SVGAGI (reference sequence). This CDR3 contains 15 residues. Between the trimmed V and J ends, which lost 6 bases and 4 bases, there was a span of 15 bases. The CDR3 DNA is TGTGCCAGCAGCCGAACCGGGACGAATAATGAAAAACTGTTTTTT. Translated: CASSRTGTNNEKLFF.

Details on this clonotype: One junction end disagrees with the germline gene, perhaps due to a read error. This chain joins TRBV6-5 and TRBJ2-3; D possibly corresponds to TRBD2 (5 bases). Germline V gene data show CDR1 as MNHEY and CDR2 as SVGAGI. The CDR3 has 17 amino acids. DNA for the CDR3: TGTGCCAGCAGTCACTCGAGTCGCCGGGATGGCACAGATACGCAGTATTTT. Its translation is CASSHSSRRDGTDTQYF.

This clonotype came up many times. This rearrangement joins TRBV4-1 to TRBJ2-3, with TRBD2 matching 8 bases. This CDR3 spans 16 amino acids. The V gene's germline CDR1 is MGHRA and CDR2 YSYEKL. The ends lost 0 bases at V and 1 base at J; junction bases unmatched: 3. CDR3 DNA sequence: TGCGCCAGCAGCCAAGAGAAAGCGGGGGGCACAGATACGCAGTATTTT. Its protein is CASSQEKAGGTDTQYF.